The entry that follows covers one T cell receptor beta chain sequence. This clone was counted between two and nine times. Its antigen remains undetermined. No much larger clone is present one base from it, and per-base qualities are unavailable. The data belong to a study of T cells in lung cancer brain metastases listed by TCRdb under 2018. Looking at the study overall: About 85% of the 20 patients had a history of tobacco use, with a median of about 40 pack-years. Of the roughly 20 patients, around 17 received no interval therapy between resection of the primary and resection of the metastasis. The study compared TCR beta CDR3 repertoires between fully resected primary non-small cell lung cancers and paired brain metastases. A median age at first diagnosis of around 50 years was recorded for the patients, of whom 9 were male and 11 were female. A median interval of about 340 days was observed between acquisition of the primary and brain metastasis specimens. The cohort comprised some 20 patients contributing approximately 40 specimens, one primary lung lesion and one brain metastasis each. DNA integrity number averaged about 3.8 in both primary and metastatic specimens, with no significant difference between sites.

Between about 2 and 5 ug genomic DNA was input per sample, and equal DNA input was given to paired samples. TCR beta libraries were constructed with the immunoSEQ hsTCRbeta Kit, with multiplexed V and J gene primers used across two PCR steps. The pooled libraries, together with positive and negative controls, were sequenced on an Illumina MiSeq running a 100-cycle paired-end protocol. The study's own analysis went as follows. The immunoSEQ vendor processed the raw data into normalized, annotated TCR beta repertoire reports. Richness was defined as unique clones by nucleotide sequence, and total richness was extrapolated with the iChao1 and Efron-Thisted estimators. Paired lesions were characterized and compared using Pielou's evenness, Simpson's index, top-ten clone proportional abundance, and the Morisita overlap index. Not all clones reach the TCRdb copy of this immuneACCESS table, which keeps in-frame sequences only. Checked studies attribute under half of the gap to unresolved V genes and leave the rest unexplained. That table gives V, J and clone size, and the DNA gave D and trimming. The sample profile shows approximately 4,900 clones; roughly 89% of them were found once. The ten largest clones represent under 3% of the sample.

On the study overall, not on this receptor specifically: DNA fragmentation in the FFPE samples may have prevented recovery of the complete infiltrating T cell repertoire. Most clones were specific to a single lesion, and paired lesions overlapped only to a limited degree (mean Morisita index around 0.23). A significantly larger repertoire fraction was made up by the ten most abundant clones in brain metastases than in primaries, which was suggestive of clonal expansion. The study could not control for the effects of preoperative corticosteroids on T cell infiltration in brain metastases. Brain metastases had significantly fewer unique productive clones than paired primaries (median approximately 1,500 versus 4,500).

Resection was performed in the patients for synchronous oligometastatic disease or for delayed recurrence of a solitary brain metastasis. To avoid including cancers other than NSCLC, any patient with a history of multiple malignancies was excluded. Tumor areas were macrodissected from roughly 5 deparaffinized roughly 9 um unstained sections, using marked H&E slides as a guide. Every specimen was formalin-fixed and paraffin-embedded (FFPE). Genomic DNA was extracted using the AllPrep DNA/RNA FFPE Kit. V and J are truncated by 6 bases and 1 base respectively, leaving an intervening sequence of 7 bases. The CDR3 sequence holds 12 residues, the cysteine and phenylalanine included. The CDR3 DNA has 36 bases and is translated from base 1. The germline V gene (reference sequence) sets CDR1 to MNHEY and CDR2 to SMNVEV.

The chain uses TRBV27 and TRBJ2-7; a weak D assignment points to TRBD2 (5 bases agree). Sequenced material: tumor tissue from the primary lung tumor. The sample's cell subset or site label, in plain terms: primary lung cancer lesion. This receptor was obtained from a woman between 50 and 59 years old with non-small cell lung cancer. Read as DNA, the sequence is TGTGCCAGCAGAGGACTTTCCTACGAGCAGTACTTC. It specifies CASRGLSYEQYF.